This paragraph reports one T cell receptor (beta chain). This clone's antigen is unknown. Looking up the germline V gene (reference sequence) yields CDR1 SEHNR and CDR2 FQNEAQ. The CDR3 has 14 amino acids, counting the end cysteine and phenylalanine. No DNA accompanies this entry. Sequencing used a NextSeq 550. The Human TCR Profiling Kit (MiLaboratory) was used to prepare UMI-labeled 5' RACE TRB cDNA libraries. cDNA synthesis used the entire amount of extracted RNA, and PCR amplification then used the entire amount of cDNA produced. Libraries were prepared in parallel with an identical number of PCR cycles. In the original analysis: With a minimum of two reads required per UMI, MIGEC and MiXCR pulled out about 50,000 +/- 10,000 unique UMI-labeled TRB cDNA molecules from each library. Each library averaged roughly 36,000 +/- 9,600 functional in-frame TRB CDR3 nucleotide clonotypes without stop codons. After downsampling to 5000 UMI-labeled TRB molecules per sample, diversity metrics such as normalized Shannon-Wiener and Chao1 were calculated in VDJtools. VDJtools was used to calculate clonotype-size-weighted physicochemical properties of the central five CDR3 residues, namely interaction energy, strength, volume and Kidera factor 4. TCRdb reprocessed the reads and lists each CDR3 protein sequence as a single entry, with no DNA. These V and J calls are TCRdb output, not the study's own analysis. The sample table on file contains tens of thousands of distinct CDR3 sequences. The ten most abundant clones make up 0.95% to 1.4% of the sample.

The entry originates in a study of CXCR3-negative and CXCR3-positive naive CD8 T cells (dated by TCRdb to about 2019). Study-level background: In total, 120 million to 150 million TRB reads were obtained, which works out to roughly 1.5 +/- 0.3 million reads per library. Diversity and physicochemical repertoire analyses were performed on around twelve donors pooled from two independent experiments. Naive subsets from 5 donors and memory cells from 3 donors were included in the TRBV-TRBJ cluster analysis. Paper-wide results and their limitations: TRB CDR3s from CXCR3-positive naive cells showed higher hydrophobicity (lower Kidera factor 4), lower energy, and higher strength and volume indices than CXCR3-negative naive cells. Surface CD5, linked to self-reactivity in mice, was comparable between naive subsets; TCR interaction strength was therefore also inferred from TRB CDR3 physicochemical properties. Freshly isolated PBMCs were used for most assays because CXCR3 expression partially decreased after cryopreservation. Repertoire diversity was comparably high in both naive subsets but much lower in memory CD8+ T cells. Naive CXCR3-negative and CXCR3-positive cells from the same donor showed similar TRBV-TRBJ usage, whereas memory cells showed distinct patterns.

For each CD8+ T cell subset, flow sorting was done in triplicate, and 300,000 to 350,000 cells per subset went directly into RLT lysis buffer. To keep memory contaminants out, a stringent definition of naive CD8+ T cells was applied: CD45RO-CCR7+CD27+CD95-. Standard density gradient centrifugation was used to isolate peripheral blood mononuclear cells from buffy coats. Naive CXCR3-negative and CXCR3-positive CD8+ T cells were flow-sorted using a FACSAria III. Total RNA was extracted from sorted cells with an RNeasy Mini Kit. Recombination linked TRBV7-9 to TRBJ2-7; TCRdb picks TRBD1, but there is no DNA to check that call. This receptor was identified in a human donor in good health. Some clones in this sample may be carry-over from other donors' samples. Sample: naive CXCR3- CD8+ T cells from blood. The cell subset or site label here, explained by the study, means: CD45RO-CCR7+CD27+CD95- naive CD8+ T cells lacking CXCR3 (TNR3-). CDR3 reads: CASSSEIRAHEQYF.